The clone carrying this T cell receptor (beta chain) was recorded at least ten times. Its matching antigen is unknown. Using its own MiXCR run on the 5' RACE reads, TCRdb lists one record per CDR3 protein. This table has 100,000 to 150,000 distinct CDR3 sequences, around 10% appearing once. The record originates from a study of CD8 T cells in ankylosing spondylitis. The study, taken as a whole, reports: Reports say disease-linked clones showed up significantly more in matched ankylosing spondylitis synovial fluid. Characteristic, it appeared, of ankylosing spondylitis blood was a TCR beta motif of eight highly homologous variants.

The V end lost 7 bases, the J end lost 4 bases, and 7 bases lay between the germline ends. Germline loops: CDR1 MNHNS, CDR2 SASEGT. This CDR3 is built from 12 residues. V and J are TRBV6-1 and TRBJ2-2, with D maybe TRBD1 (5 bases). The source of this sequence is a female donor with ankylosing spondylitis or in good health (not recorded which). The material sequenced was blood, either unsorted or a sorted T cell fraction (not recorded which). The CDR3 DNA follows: TGTGCCAGCATTGGGGCCACCGGGGAGCTGTTTTTT. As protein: CASIGATGELFF.